This T cell receptor (beta chain) appears in the sequencing data of a study of blood T cell repertoires in COVID-19. Enrolled during active infection, Seattle patients were then followed longitudinally. CDR1 and CDR2 (germline): SNHLY, FYNNEI. With 7 bases removed from V and 2 bases from J, the gap between germline ends came to 17 bases. This CDR3 contains 15 residues. The repertoire was sequenced with immunoSEQ multiplex PCR; TCRdb's copy has only in-frame clones and lacks some. The sample holds roughly 400,000 clones, more than 75% seen once. This TCR derives from a woman aged 55-75 years with COVID-19, enrolled during active disease. The V call is TRBV2, the J call TRBJ1-1, with D maybe TRBD1 (5 bases). The sample taken for sequencing was peripheral blood. The CDR3 spells CASNLAVQDNTEAFF. The CDR3 DNA reads as TGTGCCAGCAATCTGGCGGTACAGGACAACACTGAAGCTTTCTTT.